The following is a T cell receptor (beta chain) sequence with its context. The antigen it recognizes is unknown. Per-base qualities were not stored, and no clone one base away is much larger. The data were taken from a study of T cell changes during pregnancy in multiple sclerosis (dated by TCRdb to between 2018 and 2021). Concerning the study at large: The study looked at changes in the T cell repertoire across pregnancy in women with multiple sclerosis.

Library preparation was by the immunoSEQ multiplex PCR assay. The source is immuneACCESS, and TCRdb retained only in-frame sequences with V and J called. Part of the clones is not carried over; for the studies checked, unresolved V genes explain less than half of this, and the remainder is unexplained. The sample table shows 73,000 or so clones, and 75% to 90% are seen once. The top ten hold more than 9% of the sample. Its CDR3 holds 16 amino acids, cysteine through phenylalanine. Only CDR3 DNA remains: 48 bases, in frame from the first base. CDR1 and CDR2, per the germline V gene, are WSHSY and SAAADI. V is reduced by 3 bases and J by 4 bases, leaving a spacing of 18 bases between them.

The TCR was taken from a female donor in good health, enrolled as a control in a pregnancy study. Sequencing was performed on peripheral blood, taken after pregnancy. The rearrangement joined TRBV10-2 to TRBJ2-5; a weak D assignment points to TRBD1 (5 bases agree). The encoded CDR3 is CASSDPPTGPGETQYF. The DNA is TGCGCCAGCAGTGACCCTCCAACAGGACCGGGAGAGACCCAGTACTTC.